What follows are 13 T cell receptor beta chains derived from one specimen sequenced in a study of shared clonotypes between healthy human individuals. Produced via immunoSEQ multiplex PCR; TCRdb's table is partial and in-frame only. The repertoire has about 2.3 million clones, 80% to 95% of them found once; the top ten carry under 0.45%. Sequencing input: naive CD4+ T cells from PBMCs. Subset here: CD45RA+ positively selected. These receptor sequences come from a man aged 18 to 30 in good health. Some clones in this sample may be carry-over from other donors' samples.

This chain joins TRBV25-1 and TRBJ2-1; 8 positions match TRBD2. The CDR3 length is 16 residues. Unmatched junction bases numbered 10, after V lost 3 bases and J lost 6 bases. The V gene's germline CDR1 is MGHDK and CDR2 SYGVNS. The CDR3 sequence: CASSDFRLANTNEQFF. The DNA for the CDR3 is TGTGCCAGCAGTGATTTTCGACTAGCGAATACCAATGAGCAGTTCTTC.

V gene TRBV5-1 combines with J gene TRBJ1-5, with TRBD1 as a possible D gene (5 bases). Germline V lookup: CDR1 SGHRS, CDR2 YFSETQ. The CDR3 sequence is 15 residues long. The V gene lost 1 base and the J gene lost 5 bases, with 13 bases spanning the gap. In DNA, the CDR3 is TGCGCCAGCAGCTTGTTAACTGGGGGGGATCAGCCCCAGCATTTT. It is translated as CASSLLTGGDQPQHF.

There are a few counts of this clone. The V and J genes are TRBV28 and TRBJ1-1; D is uncertain. Per germline, CDR1 MDHEN and CDR2 SYDVKM. The length of the CDR3 is 12 residues. V lost 5 bases, J lost 4 bases, and 8 bases lay in between. In DNA form, the CDR3 reads TGTGCCAGCAGTAACCGGGGCACTGAAGCTTTCTTT. This translates into CASSNRGTEAFF. Together with reference TRBV28 and TRBJ1-1, the CDR3 gives the full variable domain: DVKVTQSSRYLVKRTGEKVFLECVQDMDHENMFWYRQDPGLGLRLIYFSYDVKMKEKGDIPEGYSVSREKKERFSLILESASTNQTSMYLCASSNRGTEAFFGQGTRLTVV.

As concerns this clone: One end of the junction does not line up with germline, which may come from a read error. The same CDR3 is also encoded by other DNA sequences in this sample. The rearrangement links TRBV5-1 to TRBJ1-2, with 7 positions matching TRBD1. The V gene's germline CDR1 is SGHRS and CDR2 YFSETQ. The CDR3 runs to 14 residues. CDR3 DNA sequence: TGCGCCAGCAGTTTGGTGACAGGGAACTATGGCTACACCTTC. Translating gives CASSLVTGNYGYTF.

This clone was observed once. Other DNA sequences in this sample translate to the same CDR3. This chain connects TRBV9 to TRBJ2-5; D gene uncertain. CDR1 and CDR2 from the germline V gene are SGDLS and YYNGEE. CDR3 length: 14 amino acids. V lost 0 bases, J lost 1 base, and 7 bases lay in between. DNA of the CDR3: TGTGCCAGCAGCGTAGCTCTGGGCCAAGAGACCCAGTACTTC. Translation: CASSVALGQETQYF.

CDR3 sequence (DNA): TGTGCCAGCCACGGCGGACTAGCGGGGGCTCACAATGAGCAGTTCTTC. This codes for CASHGGLAGAHNEQFF. This chain links TRBV11-2 with TRBJ2-1; 13 bases match TRBD2. This CDR3 is 16 amino acids long. Trimming took 8 bases from V and 5 from J; bases not matched to a gene: 9. The germline V gene encodes CDR1 SGHAT and CDR2 FQNNGV.

A word on this clone: One end of the junction fails to match germline, which may point to a read error. The rearrangement joins TRBV7-6 to TRBJ1-1; TRBD1 is a possible D gene (6 bases). Germline V gene data show CDR1 as SGHVS and CDR2 as FNYEAQ. The CDR3 is 13 amino acids. DNA for the CDR3: TGTGTCAGCAGCCTGGACAGGAACACTGAAGCTTTCTTT. This gives the protein CVSSLDRNTEAFF.

The rearrangement uses TRBV20-1 and TRBJ1-2; TRBD1 is a possible D gene (6 bases). CDR3 size: 11 residues. Germline values: CDR1 DFQATT, CDR2 SNEGSKA (reference sequence). Trimming stripped 0 bases from V and 8 bases from J, with 7 bases between. CDR3 DNA: TGCAGTGCTAGAGAGGACAGCGGCTACACCTTC. This sequence encodes CSAREDSGYTF.

This chain connects TRBV5-4 to TRBJ2-1; 9 positions agree with TRBD2. The V gene end was trimmed by 2 bases and the J gene end by 10 bases; junction bases not matched to a gene: 13. The CDR3 sequence is 16 residues long. Germline assignment: CDR1 SGHNT and CDR2 YYREEE (reference sequence). The CDR3 DNA follows: TGTGCCAGCAGCTTTAGCGGGAGTGGGGATTTGAGGGAGCAGTTCTTC. Protein product: CASSFSGSGDLREQFF.

This sequence joins TRBV13 and TRBJ2-1, with 11 bases matching TRBD2. This CDR3 contains 14 residues. CDR1 and CDR2 (germline): PRHDT, FYEKMQ (reference sequence). With V trimmed by 6 bases and J by 10 bases, 8 bases remained unmatched. CDR3 bases: TGTGCCAGCAGACATAGCGGGAGGGCCCTCGAGCAGTTCTTC. Protein product: CASRHSGRALEQFF.

The chain uses TRBV27 and TRBJ1-2, with TRBD1 matching 10 bases. Germline loops: CDR1 MNHEY, CDR2 SMNVEV (reference sequence). The length of the CDR3 is 15 residues. The V gene end was trimmed by 7 bases and the J gene end by 7 bases; junction bases not matched to a gene: 12. CDR3 DNA sequence: TGTGCCAGCAAAGAGGGGGACAGGGGAATGGGTGGCTACACCTTC. Protein: CASKEGDRGMGGYTF.

With respect to this clone: The same CDR3 can be traced to other DNA sequences in this sample. The rearrangement uses TRBV28 and TRBJ2-7; D gene uncertain. Per the germline V gene, CDR1 is MDHEN and CDR2 is SYDVKM. This CDR3 contains 13 residues. Trimming cost V 1 base and J 4 bases, with 8 bases left between them. CDR3 region: CASSLSPGYEQYF. DNA for the CDR3: TGTGCCAGCAGTTTATCTCCCGGATACGAGCAGTACTTC. The complete variable domain, with remaining parts taken from reference TRBV28 and TRBJ2-7, reads DVKVTQSSRYLVKRTGEKVFLECVQDMDHENMFWYRQDPGLGLRLIYFSYDVKMKEKGDIPEGYSVSREKKERFSLILESASTNQTSMYLCASSLSPGYEQYFGPGTRLTVT.

This chain connects TRBV28 to TRBJ1-3; perhaps TRBD1 as D (5 bases). Trimming removed 2 bases from V and 8 bases from J, with 10 bases in between. The CDR3 consists of 13 residues. The V gene's germline CDR1 is MDHEN and CDR2 SYDVKM. The CDR3 coding sequence is TGTGCCAGCAGTTTAGGGGCTGGGGACACCATATATTTT. This codes for CASSLGAGDTIYF.